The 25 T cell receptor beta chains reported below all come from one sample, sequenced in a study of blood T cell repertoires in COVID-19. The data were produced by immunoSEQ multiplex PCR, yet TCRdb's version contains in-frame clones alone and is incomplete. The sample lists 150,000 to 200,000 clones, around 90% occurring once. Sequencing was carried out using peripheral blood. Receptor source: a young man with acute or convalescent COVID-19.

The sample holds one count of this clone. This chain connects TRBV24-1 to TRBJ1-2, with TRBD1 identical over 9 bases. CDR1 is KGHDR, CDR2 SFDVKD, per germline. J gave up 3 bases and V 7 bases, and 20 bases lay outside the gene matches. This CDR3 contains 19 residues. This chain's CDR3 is CATSLHPGTGSRRDYGYTF. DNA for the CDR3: TGTGCCACCAGCCTTCACCCCGGGACAGGGAGCCGTCGCGACTATGGCTACACCTTC.

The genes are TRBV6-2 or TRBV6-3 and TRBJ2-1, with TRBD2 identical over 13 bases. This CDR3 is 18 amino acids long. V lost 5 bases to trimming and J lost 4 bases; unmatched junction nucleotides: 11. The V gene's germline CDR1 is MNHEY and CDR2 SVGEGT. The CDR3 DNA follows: TGTGCCAGCAGTCAATGGACAGGACTAGCGGGAGAATACAATGAGCAGTTCTTC. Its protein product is CASSQWTGLAGEYNEQFF.

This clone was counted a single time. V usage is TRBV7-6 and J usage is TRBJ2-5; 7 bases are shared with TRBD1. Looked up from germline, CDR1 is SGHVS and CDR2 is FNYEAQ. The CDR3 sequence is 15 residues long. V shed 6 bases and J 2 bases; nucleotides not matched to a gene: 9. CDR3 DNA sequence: TGTGCCAGCAGAAAGATCCGGGACAGACAAGAGACCCAGTACTTC. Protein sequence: CASRKIRDRQETQYF.

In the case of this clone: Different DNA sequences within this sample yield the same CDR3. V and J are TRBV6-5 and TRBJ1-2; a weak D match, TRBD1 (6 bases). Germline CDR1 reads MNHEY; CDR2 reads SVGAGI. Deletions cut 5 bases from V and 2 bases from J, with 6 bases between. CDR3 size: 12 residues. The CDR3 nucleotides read TGTGCCAGCAGTCAGGGGAACTATGGCTACACCTTC. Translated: CASSQGNYGYTF.

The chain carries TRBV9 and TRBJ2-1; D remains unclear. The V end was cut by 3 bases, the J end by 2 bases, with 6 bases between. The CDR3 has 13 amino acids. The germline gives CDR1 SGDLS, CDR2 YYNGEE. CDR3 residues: CASSGHTYNEQFF. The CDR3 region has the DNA TGTGCCAGCAGCGGCCACACCTACAATGAGCAGTTCTTC.

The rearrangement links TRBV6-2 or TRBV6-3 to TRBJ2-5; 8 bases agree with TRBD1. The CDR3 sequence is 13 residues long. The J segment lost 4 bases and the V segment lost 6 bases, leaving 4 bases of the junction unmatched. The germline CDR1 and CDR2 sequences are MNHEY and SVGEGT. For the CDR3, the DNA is TGTGCCAGCAGACCTGGGACAGGAGAGACCCAGTACTTC. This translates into CASRPGTGETQYF.

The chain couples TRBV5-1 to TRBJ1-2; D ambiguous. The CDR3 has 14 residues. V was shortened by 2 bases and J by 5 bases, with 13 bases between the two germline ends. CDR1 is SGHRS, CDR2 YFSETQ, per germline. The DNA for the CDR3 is TGCGCCAGCAGCTTCTCGGGTGAGGATTATGGCTACACCTTC. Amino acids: CASSFSGEDYGYTF.

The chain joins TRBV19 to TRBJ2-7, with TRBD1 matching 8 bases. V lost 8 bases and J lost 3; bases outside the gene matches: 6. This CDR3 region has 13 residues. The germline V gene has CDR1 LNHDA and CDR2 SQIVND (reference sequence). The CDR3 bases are TGTGCCAGTGGACAGGGAGCGGGCTACGAGCAGTACTTC. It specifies CASGQGAGYEQYF.

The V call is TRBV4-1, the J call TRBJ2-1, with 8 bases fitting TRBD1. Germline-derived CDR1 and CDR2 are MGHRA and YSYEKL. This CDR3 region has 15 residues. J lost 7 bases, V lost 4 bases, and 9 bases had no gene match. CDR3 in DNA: TGCGCCAGCAGCCTCCGGGACAGGATCGTGAATGAGCAGTTCTTC. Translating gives CASSLRDRIVNEQFF.

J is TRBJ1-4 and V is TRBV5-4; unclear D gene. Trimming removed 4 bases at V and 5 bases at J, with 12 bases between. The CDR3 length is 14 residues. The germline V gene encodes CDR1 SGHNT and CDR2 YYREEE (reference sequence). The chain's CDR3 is CASSPSVLNEKLFF. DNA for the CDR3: TGTGCCAGCAGCCCCAGCGTACTGAATGAAAAACTGTTTTTT.

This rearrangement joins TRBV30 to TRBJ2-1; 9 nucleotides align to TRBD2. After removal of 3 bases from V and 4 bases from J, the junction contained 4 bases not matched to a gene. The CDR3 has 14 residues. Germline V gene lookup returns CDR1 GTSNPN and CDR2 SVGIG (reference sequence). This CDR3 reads CAWRASGAYNEQFF. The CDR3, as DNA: TGTGCCTGGAGGGCTAGCGGGGCATACAATGAGCAGTTCTTC.

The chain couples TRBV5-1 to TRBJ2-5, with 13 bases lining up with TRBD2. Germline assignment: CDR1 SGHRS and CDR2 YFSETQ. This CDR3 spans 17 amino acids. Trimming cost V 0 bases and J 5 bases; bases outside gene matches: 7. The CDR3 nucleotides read TGCGCCAGCAGCTTGGGACTAGCGGGGGGCGTAGGGGAGACCCAGTACTTC. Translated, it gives CASSLGLAGGVGETQYF.

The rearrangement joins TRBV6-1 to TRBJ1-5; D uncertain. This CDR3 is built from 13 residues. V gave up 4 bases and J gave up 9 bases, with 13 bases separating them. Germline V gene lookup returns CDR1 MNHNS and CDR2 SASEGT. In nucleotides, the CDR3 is TGTGCCAGCAGTGGGACCCGGGAGGGGCCCCAGCATTTT. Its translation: CASSGTREGPQHF.

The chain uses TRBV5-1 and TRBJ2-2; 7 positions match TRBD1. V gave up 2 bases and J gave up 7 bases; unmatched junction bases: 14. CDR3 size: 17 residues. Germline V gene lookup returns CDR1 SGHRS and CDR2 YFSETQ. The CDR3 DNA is TGCGCCAGCAGCTTTTATTCGACAGGGACGAGCGTCGGGGAGCTGTTTTTT. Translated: CASSFYSTGTSVGELFF.

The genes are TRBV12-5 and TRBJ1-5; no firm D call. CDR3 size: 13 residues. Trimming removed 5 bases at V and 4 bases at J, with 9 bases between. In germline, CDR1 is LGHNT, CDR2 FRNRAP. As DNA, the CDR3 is TGTGCTAGTGGTAGCGCCCTTAATCAGCCCCAGCATTTT. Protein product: CASGSALNQPQHF.

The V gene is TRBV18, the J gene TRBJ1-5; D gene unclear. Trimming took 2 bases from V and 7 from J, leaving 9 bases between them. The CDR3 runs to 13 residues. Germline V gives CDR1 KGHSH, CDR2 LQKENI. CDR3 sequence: CASSPSLGQPQHF. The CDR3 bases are TGTGCCAGCTCACCATCCCTGGGCCAGCCCCAGCATTTT.

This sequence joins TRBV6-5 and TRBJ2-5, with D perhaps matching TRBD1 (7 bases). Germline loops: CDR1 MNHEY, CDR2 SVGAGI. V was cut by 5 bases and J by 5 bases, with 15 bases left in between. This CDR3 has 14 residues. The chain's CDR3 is CASSKPTGRETQYF. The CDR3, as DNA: TGTGCCAGCAGTAAACCGACAGGGAGGGAGACCCAGTACTTC.

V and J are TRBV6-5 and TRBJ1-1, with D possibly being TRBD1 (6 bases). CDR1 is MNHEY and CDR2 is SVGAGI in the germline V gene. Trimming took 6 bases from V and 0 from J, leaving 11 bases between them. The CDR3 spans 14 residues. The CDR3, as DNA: TGTGCCAGCAGCCGACAGGTTATGAACACTGAAGCTTTCTTT. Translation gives CASSRQVMNTEAFF.

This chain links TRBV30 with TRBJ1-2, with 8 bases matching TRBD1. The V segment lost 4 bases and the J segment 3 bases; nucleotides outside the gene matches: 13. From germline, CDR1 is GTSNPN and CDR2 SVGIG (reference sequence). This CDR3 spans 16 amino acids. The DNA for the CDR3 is TGTGCCTGGACCATCGGGGGACAGGATACCTACTATGGCTACACCTTC. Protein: CAWTIGGQDTYYGYTF.

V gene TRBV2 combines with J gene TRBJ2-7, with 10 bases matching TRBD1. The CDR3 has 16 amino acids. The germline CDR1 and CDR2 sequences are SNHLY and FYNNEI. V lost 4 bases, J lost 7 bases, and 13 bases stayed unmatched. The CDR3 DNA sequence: TGTGCCAGCAGTGCACCTGGGACAGGGGTTATAGGGGAGCAGTACTTC. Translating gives CASSAPGTGVIGEQYF.

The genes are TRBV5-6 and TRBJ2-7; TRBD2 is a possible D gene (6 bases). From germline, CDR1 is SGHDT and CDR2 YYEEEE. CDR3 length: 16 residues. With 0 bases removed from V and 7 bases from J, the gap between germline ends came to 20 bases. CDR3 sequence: CASSLGQAGIYREQYF. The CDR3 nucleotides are TGTGCCAGCAGCTTGGGGCAGGCGGGAATATATCGGGAGCAGTACTTC.

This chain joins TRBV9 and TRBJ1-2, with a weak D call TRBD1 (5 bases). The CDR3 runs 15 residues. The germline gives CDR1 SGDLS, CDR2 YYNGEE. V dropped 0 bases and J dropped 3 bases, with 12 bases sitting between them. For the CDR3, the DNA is TGTGCCAGCAGCGTAGGTACAGGAACTCACTATGGCTACACCTTC. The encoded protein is CASSVGTGTHYGYTF.

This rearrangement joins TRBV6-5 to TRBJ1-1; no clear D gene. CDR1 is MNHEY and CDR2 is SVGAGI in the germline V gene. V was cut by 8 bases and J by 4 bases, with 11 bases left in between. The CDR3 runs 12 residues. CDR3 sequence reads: CASGRGSTEAFF. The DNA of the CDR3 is TGTGCCAGCGGCCGAGGGAGCACTGAAGCTTTCTTT.

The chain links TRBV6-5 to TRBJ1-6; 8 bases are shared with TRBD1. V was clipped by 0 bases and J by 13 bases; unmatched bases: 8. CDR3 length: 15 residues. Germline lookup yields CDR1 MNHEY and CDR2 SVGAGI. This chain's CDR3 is CASSYSSTGGSPLHF. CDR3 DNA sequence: TGTGCCAGCAGTTACTCGAGTACAGGGGGGTCTCCCCTCCACTTT.

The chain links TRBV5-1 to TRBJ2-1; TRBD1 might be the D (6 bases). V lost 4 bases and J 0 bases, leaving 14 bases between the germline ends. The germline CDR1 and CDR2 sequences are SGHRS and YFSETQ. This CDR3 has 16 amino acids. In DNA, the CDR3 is TGCGCCAGCAGCCCCTCGGGACACCTCTCCTACAATGAGCAGTTCTTC. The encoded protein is CASSPSGHLSYNEQFF.